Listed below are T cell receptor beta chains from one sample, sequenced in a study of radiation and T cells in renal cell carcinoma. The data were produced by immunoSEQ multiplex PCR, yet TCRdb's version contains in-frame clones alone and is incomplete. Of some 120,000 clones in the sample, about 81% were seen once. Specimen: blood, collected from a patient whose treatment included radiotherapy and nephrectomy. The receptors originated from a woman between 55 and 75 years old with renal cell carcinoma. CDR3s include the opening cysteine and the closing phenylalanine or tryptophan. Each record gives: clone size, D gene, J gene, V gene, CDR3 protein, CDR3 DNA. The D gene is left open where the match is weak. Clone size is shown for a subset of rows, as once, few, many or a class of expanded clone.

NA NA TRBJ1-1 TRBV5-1 CASSPGFEDTEAFF TGCGCCAGCAGCCCAGGGTTTGAGGACACTGAAGCTTTCTTT
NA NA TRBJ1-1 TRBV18 CASSPSTGNTEAFF TGTGCCAGCTCACCATCAACAGGGAACACTGAAGCTTTCTTT
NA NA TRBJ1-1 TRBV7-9 CASSASGANTEAFF TGTGCCAGCAGCGCGTCAGGGGCGAACACTGAAGCTTTCTTT
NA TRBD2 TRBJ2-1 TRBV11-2 CASRSTSGLNNEQFF TGTGCCAGCAGGTCGACTAGCGGGCTAAACAATGAGCAGTTCTTC
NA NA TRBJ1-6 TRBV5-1 CASSLDGGYDSPLRF TGCGCCAGCAGCTTGGATGGGGGTTACGATTCACCCCTCCGCTTT
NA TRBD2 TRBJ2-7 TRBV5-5 CASSLGTQRGLEQYF TGTGCCAGCAGCTTGGGGACCCAGCGGGGGCTCGAGCAGTACTTC
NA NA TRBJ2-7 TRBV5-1 CASSLGGYYEQYF TGCGCCAGCAGCTTGGGGGGATACTACGAGCAGTACTTC
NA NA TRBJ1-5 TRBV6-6 CASSGDSNQPQHF TGTGCCAGCAGTGGGGATAGCAATCAGCCCCAGCATTTT
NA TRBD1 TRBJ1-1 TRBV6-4 CASSAQGGGDTEAFF TGTGCCAGCAGTGCACAGGGGGGGGGAGACACTGAAGCTTTCTTT
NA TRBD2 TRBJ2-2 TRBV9 CASSVPSGGTGELFF TGTGCCAGCAGCGTCCCTAGCGGGGGCACCGGGGAGCTGTTTTTT
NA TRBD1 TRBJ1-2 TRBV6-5 CASSYSKGAGYHGYTF TGTGCCAGCAGTTACTCAAAGGGGGCGGGATATCATGGCTACACCTTC
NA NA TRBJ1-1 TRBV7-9 CASSLNEAEAFF TGTGCCAGCAGCTTAAACGAGGCTGAAGCTTTCTTT
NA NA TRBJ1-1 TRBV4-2 CASSHRPWGEEAFF TGTGCCAGCAGCCACCGACCATGGGGGGAGGAGGCTTTCTTT
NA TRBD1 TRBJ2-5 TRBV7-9 CASSLGTGQTQYF TGTGCCAGCAGCTTAGGGACAGGGCAGACCCAGTACTTC
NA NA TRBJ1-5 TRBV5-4 CASSLAGNSNQPQHF TGTGCCAGCAGCTTGGCTGGGAATAGCAATCAGCCCCAGCATTTT
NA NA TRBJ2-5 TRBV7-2 CASSISIQQTQYF TGTGCCAGCAGTATCTCCATCCAACAGACCCAGTACTTC
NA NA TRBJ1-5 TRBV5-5 CASSLYRDSNQPQHF TGTGCCAGCAGCTTGTACAGGGATAGCAATCAGCCCCAGCATTTT
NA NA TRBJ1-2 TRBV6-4 CASSETGQTLYGYTF TGTGCCAGCAGTGAGACGGGACAAACTCTTTATGGCTACACCTTC
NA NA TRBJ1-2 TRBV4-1 CASSQDGGYGYTF TGCGCCAGCAGCCAAGATGGCGGCTATGGCTACACCTTC
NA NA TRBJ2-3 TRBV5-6 CASSLGQKYTDTQYF TGTGCCAGCAGCTTGGGGCAGAAGTACACAGATACGCAGTATTTT
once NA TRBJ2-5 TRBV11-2 CASSLAVWGEETQYF TGTGCCAGCAGCTTAGCGGTTTGGGGAGAAGAGACCCAGTACTTC
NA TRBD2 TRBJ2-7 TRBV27 CASSLGLALTYEQYF TGTGCCAGCAGTCTCGGACTAGCGTTAACCTACGAGCAGTACTTC
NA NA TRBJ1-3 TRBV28 CASSLSLGSGNTIYF TGTGCCAGCAGTTTGTCCCTGGGCTCTGGAAACACCATATATTTT
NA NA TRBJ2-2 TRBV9 CASSVAVARNTGELFF TGTGCCAGCAGCGTAGCCGTGGCCAGGAACACCGGGGAGCTGTTTTTT
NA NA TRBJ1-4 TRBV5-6 CASSSPKWSEKLFF TGCGCCAGCAGCTCACCGAAATGGAGCGAAAAACTGTTTTTT
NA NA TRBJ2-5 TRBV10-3 CAISESIASMETQYF TGTGCCATCAGTGAGTCGATAGCGTCGATGGAGACCCAGTACTTC
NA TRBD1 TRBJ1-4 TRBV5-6 CASSRTITGGQANEKLFF TGTGCCAGCAGCCGGACGATCACAGGGGGCCAAGCTAATGAAAAACTGTTTTTT
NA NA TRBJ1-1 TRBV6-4 CASSYRAENTEAFF TGTGCCAGCAGTTACAGGGCGGAGAACACTGAAGCTTTCTTT
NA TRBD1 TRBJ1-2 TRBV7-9 CASSLSRGLFSPYGYTF TGTGCCAGCAGCTTATCCAGGGGGCTCTTCTCCCCTTATGGCTACACCTTC
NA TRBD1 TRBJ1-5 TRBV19 CASRGVGYVDQPQHF TGTGCCAGCAGGGGGGTAGGGTATGTGGATCAGCCCCAGCATTTT
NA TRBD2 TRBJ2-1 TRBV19 CASSIMTSGANEQFF TGTGCCAGTAGTATAATGACTAGCGGGGCAAATGAGCAGTTCTTC
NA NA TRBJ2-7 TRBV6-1 CASSEAKGGLRRAEQYF TGTGCCAGCAGTGAAGCGAAAGGGGGGTTAAGAAGAGCCGAGCAGTACTTC
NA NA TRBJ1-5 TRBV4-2 CASSQGLGGQPQHF TGTGCCAGCAGCCAAGGTTTGGGGGGGCAGCCCCAGCATTTT
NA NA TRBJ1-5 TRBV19 CATRRPNSNQPQHF TGTGCCACCCGGCGACCGAATAGCAATCAGCCCCAGCATTTT
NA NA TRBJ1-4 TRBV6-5 CASSYFLGEKLFF TGTGCCAGCAGTTACTTTCTGGGGGAAAAACTGTTTTTT
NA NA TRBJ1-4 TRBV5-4 CASSLRDGANEKLFF TGTGCCAGCAGCTTACGGGACGGAGCTAATGAAAAACTGTTTTTT
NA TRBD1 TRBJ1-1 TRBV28 CASSSTGGARNTEAFF TGTGCCAGCAGTAGTACAGGGGGCGCACGAAACACTGAAGCTTTCTTT
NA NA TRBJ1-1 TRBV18 CASSPQEMTAGRTEAFF TGTGCCAGCTCACCACAAGAGATGACAGCGGGACGCACTGAAGCTTTCTTT
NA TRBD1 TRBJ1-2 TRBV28 CASSEGARGYTF TGTGCCAGCAGTGAGGGGGCTCGGGGCTACACCTTC
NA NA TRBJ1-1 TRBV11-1 CASSLLGVEAFF TGTGCCAGCAGCTTATTGGGGGTTGAGGCTTTCTTT
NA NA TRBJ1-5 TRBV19 CASSVPLGGGQPQHF TGTGCCAGTAGTGTGCCCTTGGGGGGCGGACAGCCCCAGCATTTT
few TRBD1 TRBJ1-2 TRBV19 CASSIHGSGGIDYGYTF TGTGCCAGTAGTATACATGGGTCAGGGGGCATCGACTATGGCTACACCTTC
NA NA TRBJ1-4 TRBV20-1 CSARKEKLFF TGCAGTGCTAGGAAGGAAAAACTGTTTTTT
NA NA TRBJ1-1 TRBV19 CASSIGLGEAFF TGTGCCAGTAGTATAGGACTGGGTGAAGCTTTCTTT
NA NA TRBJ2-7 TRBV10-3 CAISEGSYSYEQYF TGTGCCATCAGTGAAGGGTCTTACTCCTACGAGCAGTACTTC
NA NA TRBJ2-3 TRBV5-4 CASSLDGGGTSTDTQYF TGTGCCAGCAGCTTGGATGGTGGGGGCACTAGCACAGATACGCAGTATTTT